One sample yielded the 27 T cell receptor beta chains listed below, sequenced in a study of CD8+ T cells in alopecia areata. This sample's treatment: oral pan-JAK inhibitor, 5-10 mg twice daily. Reverse transcription of extracted RNA yielded cDNA, which provided the sequencing template. Assay: immunoSEQ multiplex PCR; the TCRdb copy retains only in-frame clones and omits some. Altogether 150,000 to 200,000 clones are present, 50% to 65% being singletons, with the ten largest covering 12% to 15%. Sequencing used CD4+ T cells sorted from blood, obtained at week 24, from a patient treated with tofacitinib. Every receptor here comes from a human donor with alopecia areata.

This clone was counted only a few times. This chain uses TRBV7-2 with TRBJ1-2; D remains ambiguous. From germline, CDR1 is SGHTA and CDR2 FQGNSA. V dropped 5 bases and J dropped 8 bases, with 15 bases sitting between them. The CDR3 is made up of 13 amino acids. CDR3 in DNA: TGTGCCAGCAGCGGCCAGGACCTAGGCGGCTACACCTTC. It translates to CASSGQDLGGYTF.

The genes are TRBV10-3 and TRBJ2-1, with a weak D call TRBD2 (5 bases). This CDR3 is 17 amino acids long. The germline CDR1 and CDR2 sequences are ENHRY and SYGVKD. Trimming cost V 7 bases and J 8 bases, with 27 bases left between them. The CDR3 is CAITNTGIPSKPHEQFF. CDR3 sequence (DNA): TGTGCCATCACCAATACCGGGATCCCGTCGAAACCGCATGAGCAGTTCTTC.

The chain uses TRBV2 and TRBJ2-2, with D unclear. Germline lookup yields CDR1 SNHLY and CDR2 FYNNEI. V lost 7 bases and J lost 7, with 16 bases in between. This CDR3 is 14 amino acids long. CDR3: CASMSSPPVGELFF. The CDR3 DNA reads as TGTGCCAGCATGAGCAGCCCCCCGGTCGGGGAGCTGTTTTTT.

On this clone itself: At the DNA level, this CDR3 is encoded by other sequences in the same sample as well. The chain has TRBV29-1 and TRBJ2-3; D is unclear. V lost 3 bases and J 1 base, leaving 5 bases between the germline ends. Germline assignment: CDR1 SQVTM and CDR2 ANQGSEA. This CDR3 contains 12 residues. The CDR3 loop reads CSVDSGTDTQYF. In DNA form, the CDR3 reads TGCAGCGTTGACTCGGGCACAGATACGCAGTATTTT.

J is TRBJ2-7 and V is TRBV29-1, with D tentatively TRBD1 (7 bases). Germline-derived CDR1 and CDR2 are SQVTM and ANQGSEA. This CDR3 has 13 residues. The ends were cut back, 7 bases at V and 5 bases at J, with 18 bases in the middle. CDR3 protein: CSARTGGGNEQYF. Here the CDR3 DNA reads TGCAGCGCACGGACAGGAGGCGGGAACGAGCAGTACTTC.

J is TRBJ1-4 and V is TRBV5-1; TRBD1 matches 9 bases. Trimming at V came to 3 bases and at J to 5 bases, leaving 2 bases not matched to a gene. The CDR3 covers 14 residues. Germline CDR1 reads SGHRS; CDR2 reads YFSETQ. The CDR3 is CASSSDRGNEKLFF. The CDR3 nucleotides read TGCGCCAGCAGCTCTGACAGGGGGAATGAAAAACTGTTTTTT.

The chain employs TRBV5-1 and TRBJ2-5, with 8 bases aligning to TRBD2. CDR3 length: 15 amino acids. The ends lost 4 bases at V and 5 bases at J; junction bases unmatched: 10. Germline V gene lookup returns CDR1 SGHRS and CDR2 YFSETQ. CDR3 DNA sequence: TGCGCCAGCAGCGCCAATCGGGGGGGCCCGGAGACCCAGTACTTC. This encodes CASSANRGGPETQYF.

The V gene is TRBV10-2, the J gene TRBJ2-3; 8 bases line up with TRBD2. The V gene end was trimmed by 5 bases and the J gene end by 8 bases; junction bases not matched to a gene: 18. The V gene's germline CDR1 is WSHSY and CDR2 SAAADI. The CDR3 runs to 17 residues. The CDR3: CASSPAAGGLGGGTQYF. CDR3 sequence (DNA): TGCGCCAGCAGTCCCGCCGCGGGGGGCCTTGGCGGGGGTACGCAGTATTTT.

V and J are TRBV7-8 and TRBJ2-5, with D perhaps matching TRBD2 (6 bases). Germline V gene data show CDR1 as SGHVS and CDR2 as FQNEAQ. The CDR3 has 15 amino acids. Between the trimmed V and J ends, which lost 2 bases and 5 bases, there was a span of 15 bases. CDR3 bases: TGTGCCAGCAGCTTAAGCTCGTCACGGGGGGAGACCCAGTACTTC. This gives the protein CASSLSSSRGETQYF.

A single count supports this clone. This chain connects TRBV5-1 to TRBJ1-1; D may be TRBD1 (5 bases). Germline CDR1 SGHRS, CDR2 YFSETQ. This CDR3 contains 14 residues. The V end lost 1 base, the J end lost 6 bases, and 13 bases lay between the germline ends. The CDR3 bases are TGCGCCAGCAGCTTGACGACCGCGGGGGCTGAAGCTTTCTTT. Protein product: CASSLTTAGAEAFF. The entire variable domain, with the rest obtained from reference TRBV5-1 and TRBJ1-1, is as follows: KAGVTQTPRYLIKTRGQQVTLSCSPISGHRSVSWYQQTPGQGLQFLFEYFSETQRNKGNFPGRFSGRQFSNSRSEMNVSTLELGDSALYLCASSLTTAGAEAFFGQGTRLTVV.

This chain connects TRBV29-1 to TRBJ1-2; 7 bases are shared with TRBD1. The CDR3 totals 12 residues. Germline-derived CDR1 and CDR2 are SQVTM and ANQGSEA. The trim removed 7 bases at V and 4 bases at J, leaving 6 bases unmatched. The CDR3, as DNA: TGCAGCGGACGACAGGGAAGCTATGGCTACACCTTC. This gives the protein CSGRQGSYGYTF.

V gene TRBV2 combines with J gene TRBJ2-3; TRBD1 agrees at 8 bases. This CDR3 has 14 residues. Germline V gene sequence: CDR1 SNHLY, CDR2 FYNNEI. Losses at the gene ends were 7 bases for V and 1 base for J; bases not matched to a gene: 4. The CDR3 loop is CASTGGRGTDTQYF. CDR3 sequence (DNA): TGTGCCAGCACAGGGGGCAGGGGCACAGATACGCAGTATTTT.

The chain links TRBV28 to TRBJ1-5; the match to TRBD1 covers 8 bases. The CDR3 totals 16 residues. With 6 bases clipped from V and 4 bases from J, the junction kept 11 bases outside the gene matches. Germline CDR1 is MDHEN and CDR2 is SYDVKM. The CDR3 region has the DNA TGTGCCAGCAGGACTGGGGGACAGGCGGCGAATCAGCCCCAGCATTTT. Translation: CASRTGGQAANQPQHF.

The CDR3 coding sequence is TGTGCCAGCAGTACCAATAAGGCCGGGACAGTCTATGGCTACACCTTC. It codes for CASSTNKAGTVYGYTF. V and J are TRBV6-6 and TRBJ1-2, with 7 positions matching TRBD1. Germline V gives CDR1 MNHNY, CDR2 SVGAGI (reference sequence). The length of the CDR3 is 16 residues. Trimming removed 5 bases from V and 4 bases from J; junction bases left unmatched: 13.

Only a few counts were recorded for this clone. The chain couples TRBV29-1 to TRBJ2-1, with TRBD1 matching over 10 bases. This CDR3 contains 15 residues. Germline CDR1 reads SQVTM; CDR2 reads ANQGSEA. Trimming cost V 5 bases and J 10 bases; bases outside gene matches: 14. The CDR3 reads CSVTPVGQGLVEQFF. The CDR3 DNA follows: TGCAGCGTTACCCCTGTGGGACAGGGGTTGGTCGAGCAGTTCTTC.

J is TRBJ2-7 and V is TRBV6-5; the match to TRBD1 covers 9 bases. CDR3 length: 13 amino acids. Germline loops: CDR1 MNHEY, CDR2 SVGAGI. V dropped 6 bases and J dropped 5; count of bases not matched to a gene: 5. The CDR3 reads CASRNRGQNEQYF. CDR3 in DNA: TGTGCCAGCAGAAACAGGGGGCAGAACGAGCAGTACTTC.

In this sample, this clone turned up many times. This sample includes further DNA sequences coding for the same CDR3. This chain joins TRBV11-2 and TRBJ2-2, with D maybe TRBD2 (6 bases). There are 15 residues in the CDR3. From germline, CDR1 is SGHAT and CDR2 FQNNGV. V gave up 0 bases and J gave up 5 bases, with 10 bases separating them. The CDR3 region has the DNA TGTGCCAGCAGCTTAGACCGTGGGGGGACCGGGGAGCTGTTTTTT. The encoded protein is CASSLDRGGTGELFF.

This CDR3 is CASRFLAAPETQYF. DNA of the CDR3: TGTGCCAGCAGATTCCTAGCGGCCCCAGAGACCCAGTACTTC. This rearrangement joins TRBV6-5 to TRBJ2-5; 7 positions match TRBD2. Unmatched junction bases numbered 8, after V lost 6 bases and J lost 4 bases. The CDR3 consists of 14 residues. In germline, CDR1 is MNHEY, CDR2 SVGAGI.

This clone appeared once. The V call is TRBV4-1, the J call TRBJ2-7; D remains ambiguous. Germline V CDR1 and CDR2: MGHRA, YSYEKL. The CDR3 loop spans 15 amino acids. The V gene lost 1 base and the J gene lost 1 base, with 11 bases spanning the gap. CDR3 region: CASSQGPGKSYEQYF. As DNA, the CDR3 is TGCGCCAGCAGCCAAGGGCCAGGAAAATCCTACGAGCAGTACTTC.

This clone was picked up a small number of times. The chain employs TRBV30 and TRBJ1-4; D is unresolved. The CDR3 consists of 13 residues. Trimming cost V 0 bases and J 5 bases, with 7 bases left between them. The germline V gene encodes CDR1 GTSNPN and CDR2 SVGIG (reference sequence). CDR3 nucleotide sequence: TGTGCCTGGAGTGTTGTACGGAATGAAAAACTGTTTTTT. Amino acids: CAWSVVRNEKLFF.

The chain uses TRBV29-1 and TRBJ1-2; D ambiguous. Germline V gene lookup returns CDR1 SQVTM and CDR2 ANQGSEA. This CDR3 spans 12 amino acids. V was shortened by 5 bases and J by 0 bases, with 7 bases between the two germline ends. CDR3 residues: CSVRRTNYGYTF. The CDR3 region has the DNA TGCAGCGTTCGCCGGACTAACTATGGCTACACCTTC. Combining the CDR3 with reference TRBV29-1 and TRBJ1-2 gives the whole variable domain SAVISQKPSRDICQRGTSLTIQCQVDSQVTMMFWYRQQPGQSLTLIATANQGSEATYESGFVIDKFPISRPNLTFSTLTVSNMSPEDSSIYLCSVRRTNYGYTFGSGTRLTVV.

In DNA form, the CDR3 reads TGTGCCAGCAGTTTACGTGGATACACAGATACGCAGTATTTT. It yields the protein CASSLRGYTDTQYF. The chain joins TRBV27 to TRBJ2-3; D uncertain. The CDR3 is 14 residues long. CDR1 is MNHEY and CDR2 is SMNVEV in the germline V gene (reference sequence). V lost 2 bases, J lost 2 bases, and 8 bases lay in between.

This clone was counted a few times. V and J are TRBV4-1 and TRBJ2-7; 7 bases match TRBD1. CDR3 size: 16 residues. V was clipped by 0 bases and J by 2 bases; unmatched bases: 7. Germline assignment: CDR1 MGHRA and CDR2 YSYEKL. The CDR3 protein is CASSQERRGRPYEQYF. The CDR3 DNA reads TGCGCCAGCAGCCAAGAACGAAGGGGGCGTCCCTACGAGCAGTACTTC.

This chain links TRBV29-1 with TRBJ1-2; maybe TRBD1 (5 bases). CDR1 is SQVTM, CDR2 ANQGSEA, per germline. With 4 bases removed from V and 3 bases from J, the gap between germline ends came to 12 bases. CDR3 length: 13 amino acids. The CDR3 DNA reads TGCAGCGTTGGGGAAGGGACCTACTATGGCTACACCTTC. Its protein product is CSVGEGTYYGYTF.

CDR3 protein: CASSFSPNSGETQYF. Here the CDR3 DNA reads TGTGCCAGCAGCTTCTCGCCTAACTCCGGGGAGACCCAGTACTTC. The V call is TRBV5-6, the J call TRBJ2-5; D is unresolved. The V end was cut by 2 bases, the J end by 5 bases, with 16 bases between. Germline V CDR1 and CDR2: SGHDT, YYEEEE. The CDR3 contains 15 residues. Together with reference TRBV5-6 and TRBJ2-5, the CDR3 gives the full variable domain: DAGVTQSPTHLIKTRGQQVTLRCSPKSGHDTVSWYQQALGQGPQFIFQYYEEEERQRGNFPDRFSGHQFPNYSSELNVNALLLGDSALYLCASSFSPNSGETQYFGPGTRLLVL.

This sequence joins TRBV11-2 and TRBJ1-1; D ambiguous. Between the trimmed V and J ends, which lost 5 bases and 6 bases, there was a span of 13 bases. Germline values: CDR1 SGHAT, CDR2 FQNNGV. The CDR3 sequence is 13 residues long. CDR3 in DNA: TGTGCCAGCAGCGACGGAATTTATGCTGAAGCTTTCTTT. It specifies CASSDGIYAEAFF.

The CDR3 DNA reads TGCGCCAGCAGCCAAGGTCCGGGACAGGGCTACACTGAAGCTTTCTTT. Its protein is CASSQGPGQGYTEAFF. The rearrangement uses TRBV4-1 and TRBJ1-1; 9 positions agree with TRBD1. The CDR3 has 16 amino acids. The germline gives CDR1 MGHRA, CDR2 YSYEKL. Trimming cost V 1 base and J 3 bases; bases outside gene matches: 6.